The T cell receptor beta chain under discussion was sequenced for a study of vaccination and CD4 T cells after COVID-19. Sequenced with the Oncomine TCR Beta short-read assay was DNA taken from cultured CD4+ T cells. TCRdb fed the PCR reads into MiXCR, producing one record per CDR3 protein. Of roughly 13,000 distinct CDR3 sequences detected, roughly 60% appear once; the ten largest clones hold roughly a sixth. Indicated treatment: roughly nine-day PBMC culture with coronavirus spike peptide pools or control peptides (ViraFEST assay). ViraFEST grew antigen-specific T cells using peptide pools, then sequenced TCRs. CDR3 length: 14 amino acids. Trimming stripped 0 bases from V and 6 bases from J, with 8 bases between. Germline CDR1 is KGHDR and CDR2 is SFDVKD. Remarks on this clonotype: What it binds is unknown.

This rearrangement joins TRBV24-1 to TRBJ2-1; a possible D gene is TRBD1 (6 bases). This receptor was taken from a human donor who had recovered from COVID-19. The sample consisted of CD4+ T cells from blood, cultured in vitro. The CDR3, as DNA: TGTGCCACCAGTGATTTGAGGGGGAGCAATGAGCAGTTCTTC. It yields the protein CATSDLRGSNEQFF.